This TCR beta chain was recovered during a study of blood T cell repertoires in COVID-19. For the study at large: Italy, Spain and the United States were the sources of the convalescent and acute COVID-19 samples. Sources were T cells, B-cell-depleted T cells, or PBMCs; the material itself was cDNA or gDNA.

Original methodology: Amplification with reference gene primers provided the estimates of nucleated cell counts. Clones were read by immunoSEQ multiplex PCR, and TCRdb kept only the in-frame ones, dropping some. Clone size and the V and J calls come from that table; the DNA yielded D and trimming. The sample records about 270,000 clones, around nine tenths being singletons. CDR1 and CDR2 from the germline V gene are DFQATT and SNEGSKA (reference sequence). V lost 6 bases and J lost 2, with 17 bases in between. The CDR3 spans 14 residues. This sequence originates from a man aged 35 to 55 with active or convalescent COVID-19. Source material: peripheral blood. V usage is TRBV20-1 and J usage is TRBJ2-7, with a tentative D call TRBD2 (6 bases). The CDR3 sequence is CSASPLGGTYEQYF. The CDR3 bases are TGCAGTGCCAGTCCGTTGGGGGGAACCTACGAGCAGTACTTC.